This T cell receptor beta chain was found in a study of siplizumab effects on memory and regulatory T cells. V was cut by 7 bases and J by 9 bases, with 16 bases left in between. The CDR3 runs to 13 residues. Germline V gene lookup returns CDR1 LNHDA and CDR2 SQIVND (reference sequence). Libraries were prepared by immunoSEQ multiplex PCR; TCRdb keeps only in-frame clonotypes and omits some of them. Seen here are 92,000 or so clones, around 89% observed once, and the top ten hold roughly 15%. The origin of this receptor is a human donor in good health. This chain uses TRBV19 with TRBJ1-5; D ambiguous. The sample comprised CD4+ T cells sorted from blood. Here the CDR3 DNA reads TGTGCCAGTAAGAGGACGGATCAGTGGCCCCAGCATTTT. Translation: CASKRTDQWPQHF.